This entry lists 21 T cell receptor beta chains sequenced from one sample in a study of blood T cell repertoires in COVID-19. Assay used: immunoSEQ multiplex PCR; TCRdb lists only in-frame clones, some missing. The sample carries 100,000 to 150,000 clones, around 81% recorded once. The specimen was peripheral blood. The receptor set was obtained from a man between 65 and 80 years old with acute or convalescent COVID-19.

In regard to this clone: The identical CDR3 is also encoded by other nucleotide sequences in the sample. The CDR3 coding sequence is TGTGCCAGCAGGGGGGACAGCGGCAATCAGCCCCAGCATTTT. Translation: CASRGDSGNQPQHF. This chain links TRBV2 with TRBJ1-5; the match to TRBD1 covers 7 bases. V gave up 6 bases and J gave up 2 bases; unmatched junction bases: 4. Looked up from germline, CDR1 is SNHLY and CDR2 is FYNNEI. This CDR3 is built from 14 residues.

This chain links TRBV3-1 (or the pseudogene TRBV3-2) with TRBJ2-3, with D perhaps matching TRBD2 (6 bases). This CDR3 has 17 residues. Trimming removed 1 base at V and 0 bases at J, with 14 bases between. Germline CDR1 LGHDT, CDR2 YNNKEL (reference sequence). CDR3 nucleotides: TGTGCCAGCAGCCAAGGGACTACTTCATTTAGCACAGATACGCAGTATTTT. Its protein is CASSQGTTSFSTDTQYF.

This clone turned up a few times. The rearrangement joins TRBV29-1 to TRBJ2-7; D perhaps matches TRBD2 (7 bases). The CDR3 runs to 13 residues. The germline V and J ends were trimmed by 1 base and 3 bases, with 10 bases remaining between them. Germline CDR1 and CDR2: SQVTM and ANQGSEA. CDR3 residues: CSVEAGGLYEQYF. The DNA of the CDR3 is TGCAGCGTTGAAGCCGGGGGGCTCTACGAGCAGTACTTC.

This chain joins TRBV5-1 and TRBJ1-1; 9 bases match TRBD1. Germline V gene data show CDR1 as SGHRS and CDR2 as YFSETQ. V lost 7 bases, J lost 11 bases, and 12 bases stayed unmatched. The CDR3 runs 13 residues. The CDR3 region is CASRGTGQIGAFF. Written as DNA, the CDR3 is TGCGCCAGCCGCGGGACAGGGCAAATAGGGGCTTTCTTT.

V gene TRBV19 combines with J gene TRBJ1-1; D is ambiguous. CDR1 and CDR2 from the germline V gene are LNHDA and SQIVND (reference sequence). This CDR3 is 12 amino acids long. Trimming shortened V by 4 bases and J by 6 bases, and 9 bases separated the two germline ends. The CDR3 loop is CASSTDPSEAFF. The CDR3 DNA follows: TGTGCCAGTAGTACAGACCCATCTGAAGCTTTCTTT.

This chain connects TRBV3-1 (or the pseudogene TRBV3-2) to TRBJ1-4; no definite D call. The CDR3 has 16 amino acids. V was cut by 1 base and J by 0 bases, with 9 bases left in between. Germline V gene data show CDR1 as LGHDT and CDR2 as YNNKEL (reference sequence). The CDR3 is CASSQGRRPTNEKLFF. The CDR3 bases are TGTGCCAGCAGCCAAGGCCGGAGGCCAACTAATGAAAAACTGTTTTTT.

This chain links TRBV30 with TRBJ2-7, with 7 bases that match TRBD2. Germline V gene sequence: CDR1 GTSNPN, CDR2 SVGIG (reference sequence). This CDR3 contains 15 residues. The V gene end was trimmed by 4 bases and the J gene end by 1 base; junction bases not matched to a gene: 10. CDR3 in amino acids: CAWTNPGGPSYEQYF. CDR3 bases: TGTGCCTGGACTAACCCGGGGGGTCCTTCCTACGAGCAGTACTTC.

V gene TRBV30 combines with J gene TRBJ1-2; 9 nucleotides match TRBD1. In germline, CDR1 is GTSNPN, CDR2 SVGIG (reference sequence). The CDR3 length is 15 residues. V lost 1 base to trimming and J lost 4 bases; unmatched junction nucleotides: 7. CDR3 protein: CAWSEGTGPIYGYTF. CDR3 DNA sequence: TGTGCCTGGAGTGAAGGGACAGGGCCTATCTATGGCTACACCTTC.

This rearrangement joins TRBV11-2 to TRBJ1-1; D is unresolved. There are 13 residues in the CDR3. Looked up from germline, CDR1 is SGHAT and CDR2 is FQNNGV. The V and J ends lost 5 bases and 0 bases respectively, with 7 bases between them. The CDR3 DNA is TGTGCCAGCAGCGTCAGGATGAACACTGAAGCTTTCTTT. Translating gives CASSVRMNTEAFF.

The J gene is TRBJ2-1, the V gene TRBV7-9, with TRBD1 matching over 7 bases. Germline V gives CDR1 SEHNR, CDR2 FQNEAQ (reference sequence). The length of the CDR3 is 16 residues. The J segment lost 0 bases and the V segment lost 4 bases, leaving 6 bases of the junction unmatched. The CDR3: CASSSQGPGSYNEQFF. The CDR3, as DNA: TGTGCCAGCAGCTCACAGGGGCCGGGCTCCTACAATGAGCAGTTCTTC.

The chain carries TRBV9 and TRBJ2-5; 14 bases are a match to TRBD2. This CDR3 comprises 19 residues. Germline loops: CDR1 SGDLS, CDR2 YYNGEE. Germline trimming cut 1 base from V and 3 bases from J; bases unmatched to any gene: 11. CDR3 loop: CASSVRLAGGGPKEETQYF. The DNA of the CDR3 is TGTGCCAGCAGCGTAAGACTAGCGGGGGGGGGCCCGAAGGAAGAGACCCAGTACTTC. Drawing the rest from reference TRBV9 and TRBJ2-5, the complete variable domain is DSGVTQTPKHLITATGQRVTLRCSPRSGDLSVYWYQQSLDQGLQFLIQYYNGEERAKGNILERFSAQQFPDLHSELNLSSLELGDSALYFCASSVRLAGGGPKEETQYFGPGTRLLVL.

This chain uses TRBV27 with TRBJ1-4; D gene ambiguous. The CDR3 is 15 residues long. With 0 bases removed from V and 8 bases from J, the gap between germline ends came to 13 bases. Germline lookup yields CDR1 MNHEY and CDR2 SMNVEV (reference sequence). The CDR3 protein is CASSLSYPREEKLFF. CDR3 nucleotide sequence: TGTGCCAGCAGTTTATCGTACCCGAGGGAGGAAAAACTGTTTTTT.

This clone has just one count. The chain is built from TRBV7-2 and TRBJ1-2; TRBD1 matches at 7 bases. Unmatched junction bases numbered 14, after V lost 3 bases and J lost 7 bases. The CDR3 runs 16 residues. Germline V lookup: CDR1 SGHTA, CDR2 FQGNSA. CDR3 amino acids: CASSFSPEGGFSGYTF. CDR3 nucleotide sequence: TGTGCCAGCAGCTTTAGCCCCGAAGGGGGCTTCTCTGGCTACACCTTC.

The chain links TRBV3-1 (or the pseudogene TRBV3-2) to TRBJ1-5; maybe TRBD1 (5 bases). V was trimmed by 1 base and J by 0 bases, leaving 7 bases between them. Germline V CDR1 and CDR2: LGHDT, YNNKEL (reference sequence). The CDR3 is 15 residues long. CDR3 region: CASSQAGFSNQPQHF. The CDR3 nucleotides are TGTGCCAGCAGCCAAGCAGGGTTTAGCAATCAGCCCCAGCATTTT.

The chain employs TRBV19 and TRBJ2-7, with D tentatively TRBD1 (5 bases). Germline CDR1 reads LNHDA; CDR2 reads SQIVND (reference sequence). The CDR3 contains 14 residues. V lost 3 bases, J lost 2 bases, and 11 bases lay in between. The CDR3 coding sequence is TGTGCCAGTAGTATCGGGCAGGGTGCCTACGAGCAGTACTTC. It codes for CASSIGQGAYEQYF.

The chain couples TRBV29-1 to TRBJ1-1, with D tentatively TRBD1 (6 bases). Trimming took 4 bases from V and 5 from J, leaving 17 bases between them. The CDR3 is 14 residues long. In germline, CDR1 is SQVTM, CDR2 ANQGSEA. CDR3 in amino acids: CSVGEAGGWTEAFF. The CDR3 coding sequence is TGCAGCGTTGGGGAGGCGGGGGGCTGGACTGAAGCTTTCTTT.

The chain links TRBV2 to TRBJ1-4, with a possible D match to TRBD1 (6 bases). Germline V gives CDR1 SNHLY, CDR2 FYNNEI. The CDR3 is 14 residues long. The V and J ends lost 7 bases and 5 bases respectively, with 14 bases between them. The CDR3: CASKIGQRNEKLFF. The CDR3 nucleotides read TGTGCCAGCAAGATCGGACAGAGAAATGAAAAACTGTTTTTT.

A single count supports this clone. This chain links TRBV24-1 with TRBJ2-1; 9 bases fit TRBD2. The V segment lost 4 bases and the J segment 3 bases; nucleotides outside the gene matches: 6. CDR1 and CDR2 from the germline V gene are KGHDR and SFDVKD. The CDR3 spans 16 residues. The DNA for the CDR3 is TGTGCCACCAGTGACAATAGCGGGGGCCGCTACAATGAGCAGTTCTTC. This encodes CATSDNSGGRYNEQFF.

The CDR3 protein is CASRIRAGTGYDEQYF. CDR3 nucleotides: TGTGCCAGTAGAATCAGAGCCGGGACAGGGTACGACGAGCAGTACTTC. The V and J genes are TRBV19 and TRBJ2-7, with TRBD1 matching 9 bases. Trimming at V came to 6 bases and at J to 5 bases, leaving 14 bases not matched to a gene. Germline V lookup: CDR1 LNHDA, CDR2 SQIVND (reference sequence). The CDR3 length is 16 residues.

The chain is built from TRBV5-8 and TRBJ2-7; TRBD1 agrees at 10 bases. The CDR3 totals 15 residues. Germline V gene data show CDR1 as SGHTS and CDR2 as YDEGEE. The J segment lost 1 base and the V segment lost 5 bases, leaving 6 bases of the junction unmatched. The CDR3 DNA follows: TGTGCCAGCAGGGGGAGGGGACAGGGGTCCTACGAGCAGTACTTC. As protein: CASRGRGQGSYEQYF.

The CDR3 is CASSLGGGGEYF. The CDR3 bases are TGTGCCAGCAGCTTGGGTGGAGGGGGGGAGTACTTC. This chain joins TRBV11-3 and TRBJ2-5, with D maybe TRBD2 (7 bases). V shed 3 bases and J shed 12 bases, with 14 bases lying between them. Germline V gene lookup returns CDR1 SGHNT and CDR2 YENEEA. This CDR3 spans 12 amino acids.